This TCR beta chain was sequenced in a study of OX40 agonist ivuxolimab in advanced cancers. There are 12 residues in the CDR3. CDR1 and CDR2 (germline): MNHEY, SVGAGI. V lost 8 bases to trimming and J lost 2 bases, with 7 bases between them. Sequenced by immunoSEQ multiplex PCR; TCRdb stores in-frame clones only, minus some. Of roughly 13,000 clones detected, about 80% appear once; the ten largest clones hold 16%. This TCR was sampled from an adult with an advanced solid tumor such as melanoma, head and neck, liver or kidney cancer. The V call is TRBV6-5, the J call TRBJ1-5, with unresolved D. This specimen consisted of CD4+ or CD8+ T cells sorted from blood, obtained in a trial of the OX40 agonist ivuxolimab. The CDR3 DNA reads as TGTGCCAGCCAGGCCCGCAATCAGCCCCAGCATTTT. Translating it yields CASQARNQPQHF.